The 11 T cell receptor beta chains given below trace back to one sample, sequenced in a study of cytomegalovirus exposure and HLA in healthy donors. PCR used 60 Vbeta primers and 13 Jbeta primers. Clones were read by immunoSEQ multiplex PCR, and TCRdb kept only the in-frame ones, dropping some. The table shows over 85,000 clones, with about 90% occurring only once. The sequenced material came from PBMCs. All receptors come from a man in his forties or fifties in good health and CMV-seronegative.

The chain is built from TRBV5-4 and TRBJ2-5; D is undetermined. With 1 base removed from V and 2 bases from J, the gap between germline ends came to 6 bases. Germline values: CDR1 SGHNT, CDR2 YYREEE (reference sequence). The CDR3 runs to 13 residues. CDR3 protein: CASSLRTQETQYF. The CDR3 DNA sequence: TGTGCCAGCAGCTTGCGCACACAAGAGACCCAGTACTTC.

V and J are TRBV6-1 and TRBJ1-2, with a tentative D call TRBD1 (6 bases). Trimming removed 7 bases from V and 7 bases from J, with 16 bases in between. CDR1 is MNHNS and CDR2 is SASEGT in the germline V gene. The CDR3 has 13 amino acids. The CDR3 DNA follows: TGTGCCAGCACTCAAGGGGGAATTGGTGGCTACACCTTC. Residues: CASTQGGIGGYTF.

CDR3 loop: CASSSSQVEQYF. The CDR3, as DNA: TGTGCCAGCAGTTCCTCCCAGGTAGAGCAGTACTTC. The V call is TRBV28, the J call TRBJ2-7; D is uncertain. V lost 4 bases and J 7 bases, leaving 11 bases between the germline ends. Germline values: CDR1 MDHEN, CDR2 SYDVKM. The CDR3 length is 12 residues.

The rearrangement uses TRBV16 and TRBJ1-6; TRBD1 is a possible D gene (6 bases). CDR1 is KGHSY, CDR2 FQNENV, per germline. Trimming shortened V by 0 bases and J by 9 bases, and 9 bases separated the two germline ends. The CDR3 has 14 residues. The CDR3 loop is CASSQSGTTSPLHF. The CDR3 bases are TGTGCCAGCAGCCAATCGGGGACAACTTCACCCCTCCACTTT.

V usage is TRBV5-6 and J usage is TRBJ1-5; D is uncertain. This CDR3 is built from 15 residues. Germline V gene data show CDR1 as SGHDT and CDR2 as YYEEEE. The V gene lost 6 bases and the J gene lost 1 base, with 14 bases spanning the gap. The CDR3 is CASTSQGVSNQPQHF. The CDR3, as DNA: TGTGCCAGCACTTCCCAAGGAGTCAGCAATCAGCCCCAGCATTTT.

The genes are TRBV6-1 and TRBJ2-5, with TRBD2 matching over 11 bases. J was trimmed by 3 bases and V by 3 bases; bases with no gene match: 6. Germline V gives CDR1 MNHNS, CDR2 SASEGT. This CDR3 has 16 amino acids. Here the CDR3 reads CASSDPQLAGEETQYF. In nucleotides, the CDR3 is TGTGCCAGCAGTGACCCTCAACTAGCGGGGGAAGAGACCCAGTACTTC.

The V gene is TRBV5-1, the J gene TRBJ2-7; D is perhaps TRBD1 (6 bases). The length of the CDR3 is 15 residues. V gave up 0 bases and J gave up 1 base, with 11 bases separating them. The germline CDR1 and CDR2 sequences are SGHRS and YFSETQ. The CDR3 DNA reads as TGCGCCAGCAGCTTGGGGACAGACCTTTCCTACGAGCAGTACTTC. It yields the protein CASSLGTDLSYEQYF. Based on the CDR3 plus reference TRBV5-1 and TRBJ2-7, the full variable domain is KAGVTQTPRYLIKTRGQQVTLSCSPISGHRSVSWYQQTPGQGLQFLFEYFSETQRNKGNFPGRFSGRQFSNSRSEMNVSTLELGDSALYLCASSLGTDLSYEQYFGPGTRLTVT.

The V and J genes are TRBV1 and TRBJ2-5; the D call in the table, TRBD2, was not verified against the DNA. TRBV1 is labeled a pseudogene. The CDR3 sequence is 15 residues long. The CDR3 loop reads CTSSGAGGQVETQYF. The CDR3 DNA follows: TGCACCAGCAGCGGGGCGGGGGGGCAGGTAGAGACCCAGTACTTC.

This clone appeared a single time. The chain links TRBV6-1 to TRBJ1-6; 7 nucleotides align to TRBD1. In germline, CDR1 is MNHNS, CDR2 SASEGT. The CDR3 consists of 13 residues. J gave up 10 bases and V 2 bases, and 2 bases lay outside the gene matches. The DNA of the CDR3 is TGTGCCAGCAGTGAAAGGGGGCGGTCACCCCTCCACTTT. Translation gives CASSERGRSPLHF.

The chain uses TRBV6-6 and TRBJ1-1, with D possibly being TRBD1 (6 bases). Germline V lookup: CDR1 MNHNY, CDR2 SVGAGI (reference sequence). The CDR3 spans 14 residues. Trimming cost V 2 bases and J 5 bases, with 12 bases left between them. CDR3 residues: CASSYPQGPTEAFF. The CDR3 region has the DNA TGTGCCAGCAGTTACCCACAGGGACCAACTGAAGCTTTCTTT.

The chain is built from TRBV5-1 and TRBJ2-3, with 9 bases identical to TRBD2. This CDR3 has 17 amino acids. CDR1 and CDR2 from the germline V gene are SGHRS and YFSETQ. V lost 0 bases and J lost 4; bases outside the gene matches: 9. The CDR3 coding sequence is TGCGCCAGCAGCTTGGCCGTTGGTAGCGGGGGCCCAGATACGCAGTATTTT. The encoded protein is CASSLAVGSGGPDTQYF. Looking up the rest from reference TRBV5-1 and TRBJ2-3 gives the full variable domain: KAGVTQTPRYLIKTRGQQVTLSCSPISGHRSVSWYQQTPGQGLQFLFEYFSETQRNKGNFPGRFSGRQFSNSRSEMNVSTLELGDSALYLCASSLAVGSGGPDTQYFGPGTRLTVL.